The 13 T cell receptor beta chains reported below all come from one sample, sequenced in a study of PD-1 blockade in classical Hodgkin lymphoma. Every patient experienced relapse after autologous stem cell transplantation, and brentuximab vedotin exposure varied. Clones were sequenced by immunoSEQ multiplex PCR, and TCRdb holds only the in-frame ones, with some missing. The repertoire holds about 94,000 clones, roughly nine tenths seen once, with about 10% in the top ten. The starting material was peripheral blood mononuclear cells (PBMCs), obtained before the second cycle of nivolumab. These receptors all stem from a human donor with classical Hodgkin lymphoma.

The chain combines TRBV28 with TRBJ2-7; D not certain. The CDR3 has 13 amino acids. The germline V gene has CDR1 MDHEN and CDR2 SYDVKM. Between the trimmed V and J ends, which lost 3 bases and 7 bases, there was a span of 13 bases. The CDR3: CASSLTEEAEQYF. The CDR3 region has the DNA TGTGCCAGCAGTTTGACGGAAGAAGCAGAGCAGTACTTC.

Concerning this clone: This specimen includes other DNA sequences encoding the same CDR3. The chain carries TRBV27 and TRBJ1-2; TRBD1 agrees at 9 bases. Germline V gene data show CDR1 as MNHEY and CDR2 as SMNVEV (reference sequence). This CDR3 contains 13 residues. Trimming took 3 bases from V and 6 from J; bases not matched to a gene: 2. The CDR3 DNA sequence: TGTGCCAGCAGTTTGACAGGGGGACATGGCTACACCTTC. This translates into CASSLTGGHGYTF.

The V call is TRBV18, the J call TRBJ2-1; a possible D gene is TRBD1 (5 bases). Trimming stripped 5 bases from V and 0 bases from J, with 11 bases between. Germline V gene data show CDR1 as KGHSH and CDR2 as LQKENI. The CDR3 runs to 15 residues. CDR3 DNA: TGTGCCAGCTCATCGGACACTTTCTCCTACAATGAGCAGTTCTTC. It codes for CASSSDTFSYNEQFF.

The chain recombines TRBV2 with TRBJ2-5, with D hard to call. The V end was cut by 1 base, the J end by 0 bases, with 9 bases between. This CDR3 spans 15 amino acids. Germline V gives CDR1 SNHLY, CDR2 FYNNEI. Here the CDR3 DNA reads TGTGCCAGCAGTGAAGTTGAGACATACCAAGAGACCCAGTACTTC. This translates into CASSEVETYQETQYF. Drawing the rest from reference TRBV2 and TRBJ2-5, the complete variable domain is EPEVTQTPSHQVTQMGQEVILRCVPISNHLYFYWYRQILGQKVEFLVSFYNNEISEKSEIFDDQFSVERPDGSNFTLKIRSTKLEDSAMYFCASSEVETYQETQYFGPGTRLLVL.

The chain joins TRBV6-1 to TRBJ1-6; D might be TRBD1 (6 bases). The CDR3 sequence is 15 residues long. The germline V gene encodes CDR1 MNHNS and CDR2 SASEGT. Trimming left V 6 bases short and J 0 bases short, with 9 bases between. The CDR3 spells CASRTGNSYNSPLHF. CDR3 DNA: TGTGCCAGCAGAACAGGGAACTCCTATAATTCACCCCTCCACTTT.

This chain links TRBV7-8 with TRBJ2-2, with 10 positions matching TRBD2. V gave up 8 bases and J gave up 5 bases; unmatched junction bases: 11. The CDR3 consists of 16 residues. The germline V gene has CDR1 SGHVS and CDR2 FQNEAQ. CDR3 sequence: CASDLSSGRGTGELFF. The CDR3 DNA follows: TGTGCCAGCGATTTATCTAGCGGGAGAGGAACCGGGGAGCTGTTTTTT.

The CDR3 sequence: CASSLYNSYEQYF. The CDR3, as DNA: TGTGCCAGCAGCCTCTACAACTCCTACGAGCAGTACTTC. The V gene is TRBV7-2, the J gene TRBJ2-7; D ambiguous. Deletions cut 5 bases from V and 0 bases from J, with 8 bases between. The CDR3 has 13 residues. Germline CDR1 and CDR2: SGHTA and FQGNSA.

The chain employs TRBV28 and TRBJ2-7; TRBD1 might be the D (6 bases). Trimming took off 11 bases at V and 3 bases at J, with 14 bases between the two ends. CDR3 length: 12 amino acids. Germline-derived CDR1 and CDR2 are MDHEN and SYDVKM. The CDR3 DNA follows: TGTGCCGTACAGGGCTCGGGCTACGAGCAGTACTTC. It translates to CAVQGSGYEQYF.

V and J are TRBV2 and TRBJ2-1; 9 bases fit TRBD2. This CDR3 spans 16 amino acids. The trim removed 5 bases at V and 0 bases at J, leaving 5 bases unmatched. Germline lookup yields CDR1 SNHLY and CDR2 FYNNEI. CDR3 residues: CASSPQTSGSYNEQFF. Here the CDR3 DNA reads TGTGCCAGCAGTCCCCAGACTAGCGGCTCCTACAATGAGCAGTTCTTC.

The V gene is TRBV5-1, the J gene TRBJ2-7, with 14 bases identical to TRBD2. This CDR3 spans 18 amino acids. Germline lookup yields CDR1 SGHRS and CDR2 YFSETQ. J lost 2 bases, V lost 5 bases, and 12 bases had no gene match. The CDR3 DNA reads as TGCGCCAGCAGTAGTAGGCCGGGGACTAGCGGGAGTACCTACGAGCAGTACTTC. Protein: CASSSRPGTSGSTYEQYF.

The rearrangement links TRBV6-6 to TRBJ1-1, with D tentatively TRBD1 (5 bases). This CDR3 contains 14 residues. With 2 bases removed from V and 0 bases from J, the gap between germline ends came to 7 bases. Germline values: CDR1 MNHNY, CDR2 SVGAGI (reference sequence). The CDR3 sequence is CASSYPTVNTEAFF. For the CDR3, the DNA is TGTGCCAGCAGTTACCCGACAGTGAACACTGAAGCTTTCTTT.

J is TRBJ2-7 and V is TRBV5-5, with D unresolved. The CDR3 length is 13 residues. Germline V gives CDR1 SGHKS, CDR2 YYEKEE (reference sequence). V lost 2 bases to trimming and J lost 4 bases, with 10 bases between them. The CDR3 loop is CASSFTPGYEQYF. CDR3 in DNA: TGTGCCAGCAGCTTTACCCCCGGTTACGAGCAGTACTTC.

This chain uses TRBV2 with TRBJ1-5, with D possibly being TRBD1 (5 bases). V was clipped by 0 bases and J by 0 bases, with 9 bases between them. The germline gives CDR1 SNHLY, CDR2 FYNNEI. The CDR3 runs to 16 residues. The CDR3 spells CASSEAREISNQPQHF. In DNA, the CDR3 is TGTGCCAGCAGTGAAGCCAGGGAGATTAGCAATCAGCCCCAGCATTTT.